These 6 T cell receptor beta chains came from one sample sequenced in a study of control samples from healthy donors and cancer patients. Assay: immunoSEQ multiplex PCR; the TCRdb copy retains only in-frame clones and omits some. This table holds more than 85,000 clones, approximately 90% found once. Sequencing was done on a sample of blood. These receptors originate from a woman younger than 30 in good health.

The gene calls are TRBV28 and TRBJ1-4; weak D call: TRBD1 (5 bases). V was trimmed by 4 bases and J by 7 bases, leaving 13 bases between them. The CDR3 has 14 amino acids. Germline V gene data show CDR1 as MDHEN and CDR2 as SYDVKM. CDR3 DNA sequence: TGTGCCAGCAGTTCGCGGCAGGGAAGTGAAAAACTGTTTTTT. Protein sequence: CASSSRQGSEKLFF. The variable domain in full, completed from reference TRBV28 and TRBJ1-4, reads DVKVTQSSRYLVKRTGEKVFLECVQDMDHENMFWYRQDPGLGLRLIYFSYDVKMKEKGDIPEGYSVSREKKERFSLILESASTNQTSMYLCASSSRQGSEKLFFGSGTQLSVL.

The chain combines TRBV4-2 with TRBJ2-1; the D gene is possibly TRBD2 (5 bases). The germline CDR1 and CDR2 sequences are LGHNA and YNFKEQ. The CDR3 spans 12 residues. V was pared by 3 bases and J by 9 bases, with 9 bases between. CDR3 protein: CASSQSSSEQFF. As DNA, the CDR3 is TGTGCCAGCAGCCAGTCTAGCAGTGAGCAGTTCTTC.

The CDR3 sequence: CARMNRLDRTDGNYEQYF. The CDR3 coding sequence is TGTGCCAGGATGAACCGCCTTGATCGGACGGACGGCAACTACGAGCAGTACTTC. The chain couples TRBV28 to TRBJ2-7; D gene unclear. Germline lookup yields CDR1 MDHEN and CDR2 SYDVKM. V was cut by 9 bases and J by 3 bases, with 30 bases left in between. The CDR3 has 18 amino acids.

The rearrangement links TRBV28 to TRBJ1-2; D remains ambiguous. The CDR3 runs to 11 residues. V was clipped by 4 bases and J by 7 bases, with 7 bases between them. CDR1 is MDHEN and CDR2 is SYDVKM in the germline V gene. The CDR3 nucleotides are TGTGCCAGCAGTTACCCCCCTGGCTACACCTTC. Protein product: CASSYPPGYTF.

The chain couples TRBV28 to TRBJ2-3; 11 bases align to TRBD1. With 6 bases clipped from V and 2 bases from J, the junction kept 7 bases outside the gene matches. The CDR3 length is 16 residues. Germline-derived CDR1 and CDR2 are MDHEN and SYDVKM. CDR3 bases: TGTGCCAGCAGCACGGACAGGGGGCGGTTCACAGATACGCAGTATTTT. Its protein is CASSTDRGRFTDTQYF.

This sequence joins TRBV10-3 and TRBJ2-3; the D is unclear. V was cut by 6 bases and J by 5 bases, with 39 bases left in between. In germline, CDR1 is ENHRY, CDR2 SYGVKD. The length of the CDR3 is 22 residues. The CDR3 here is CAIRPRPRPDDTPLTQIDTQYF. Written as DNA, the CDR3 is TGTGCCATCAGGCCCAGACCTCGACCCGACGATACTCCCCTCACACAGATAGATACGCAGTATTTT.